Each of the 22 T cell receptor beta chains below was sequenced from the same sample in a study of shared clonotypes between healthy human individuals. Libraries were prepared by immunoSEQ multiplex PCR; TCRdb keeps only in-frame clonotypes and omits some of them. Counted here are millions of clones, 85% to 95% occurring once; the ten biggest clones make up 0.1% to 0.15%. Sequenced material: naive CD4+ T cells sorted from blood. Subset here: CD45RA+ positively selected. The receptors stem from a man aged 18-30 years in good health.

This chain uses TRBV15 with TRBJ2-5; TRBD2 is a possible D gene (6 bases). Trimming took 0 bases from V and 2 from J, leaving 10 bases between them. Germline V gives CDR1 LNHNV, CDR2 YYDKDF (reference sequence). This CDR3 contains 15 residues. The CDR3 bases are TGTGCCACCAGCAGAGATCCGGGGAGGCAAGAGACCCAGTACTTC. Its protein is CATSRDPGRQETQYF.

CDR3 in DNA: TGTGCCAGCAGCTTGAACAGGGGAGGCTACACCTTC. Translation gives CASSLNRGGYTF. This chain links TRBV11-2 with TRBJ1-2; TRBD1 agrees at 7 bases. CDR1 and CDR2 from the germline V gene are SGHAT and FQNNGV. The CDR3 has 12 residues. The V and J ends lost 3 bases and 8 bases, in that order; junction bases with no gene match: 3. Full variable domain (rest looked up from reference TRBV11-2 and TRBJ1-2): EAGVAQSPRYKIIEKRQSVAFWCNPISGHATLYWYQQILGQGPKLLIQFQNNGVVDDSQLPKDRFSAERLKGVDSTLKIQPAKLEDSAVYLCASSLNRGGYTFGSGTRLTVV.

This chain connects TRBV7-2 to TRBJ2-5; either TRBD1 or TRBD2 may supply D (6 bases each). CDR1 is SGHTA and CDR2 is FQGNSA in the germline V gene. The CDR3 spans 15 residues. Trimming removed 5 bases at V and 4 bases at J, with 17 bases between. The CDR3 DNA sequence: TGTGCCAGCAGCCAAGAAGGGGGGAAGGCAGAGACCCAGTACTTC. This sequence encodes CASSQEGGKAETQYF.

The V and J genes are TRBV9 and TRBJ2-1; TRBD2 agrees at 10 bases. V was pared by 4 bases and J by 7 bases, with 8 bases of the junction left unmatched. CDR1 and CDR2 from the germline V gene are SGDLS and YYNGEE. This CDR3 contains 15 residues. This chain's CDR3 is CASSTEIAGGNEQFF. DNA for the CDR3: TGTGCCAGCAGCACCGAAATAGCGGGGGGTAATGAGCAGTTCTTC.

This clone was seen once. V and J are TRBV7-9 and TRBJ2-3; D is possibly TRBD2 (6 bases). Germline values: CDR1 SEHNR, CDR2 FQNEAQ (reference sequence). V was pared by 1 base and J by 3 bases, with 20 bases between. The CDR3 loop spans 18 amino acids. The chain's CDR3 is CASSLGFLVPSETDTQYF. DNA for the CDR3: TGTGCCAGCAGCTTAGGTTTTCTGGTGCCTAGCGAAACAGATACGCAGTATTTT.

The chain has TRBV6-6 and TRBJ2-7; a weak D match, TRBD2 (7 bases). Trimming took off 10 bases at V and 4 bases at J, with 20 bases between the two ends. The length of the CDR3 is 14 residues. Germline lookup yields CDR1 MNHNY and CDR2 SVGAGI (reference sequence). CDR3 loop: CATRRGGAEYEQYF. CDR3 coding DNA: TGTGCCACTAGGAGAGGGGGGGCGGAGTACGAGCAGTACTTC.

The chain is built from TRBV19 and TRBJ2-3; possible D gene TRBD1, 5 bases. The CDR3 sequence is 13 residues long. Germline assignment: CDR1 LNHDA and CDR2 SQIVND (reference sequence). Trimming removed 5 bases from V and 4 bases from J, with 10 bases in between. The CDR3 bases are TGTGCCAGTAGTCGTCAGGGATCAGATACGCAGTATTTT. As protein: CASSRQGSDTQYF.

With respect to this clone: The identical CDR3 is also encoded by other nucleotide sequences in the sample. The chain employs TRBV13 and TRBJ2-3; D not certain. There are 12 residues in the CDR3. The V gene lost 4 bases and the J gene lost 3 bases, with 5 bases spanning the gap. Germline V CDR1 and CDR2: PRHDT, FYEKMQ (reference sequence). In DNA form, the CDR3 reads TGTGCCAGCAGCTCCTCGACAGATACGCAGTATTTT. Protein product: CASSSSTDTQYF.

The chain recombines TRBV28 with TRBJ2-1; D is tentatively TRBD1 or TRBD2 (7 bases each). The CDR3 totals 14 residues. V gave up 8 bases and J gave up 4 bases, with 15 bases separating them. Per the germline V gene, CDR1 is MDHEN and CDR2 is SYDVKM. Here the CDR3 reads CASHRQGGYNEQFF. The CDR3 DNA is TGTGCCAGCCATAGACAGGGAGGGTACAATGAGCAGTTCTTC.

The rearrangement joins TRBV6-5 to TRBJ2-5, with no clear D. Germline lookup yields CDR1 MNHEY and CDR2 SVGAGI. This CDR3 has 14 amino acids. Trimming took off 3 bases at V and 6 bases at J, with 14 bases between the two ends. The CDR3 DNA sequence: TGTGCCAGCAGTTATGACATCGTCGGAAAGACCCAGTACTTC. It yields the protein CASSYDIVGKTQYF.

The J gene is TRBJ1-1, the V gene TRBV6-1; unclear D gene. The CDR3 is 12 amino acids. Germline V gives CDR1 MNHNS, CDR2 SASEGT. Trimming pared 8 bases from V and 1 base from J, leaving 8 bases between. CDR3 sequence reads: CASGISNTEAFF. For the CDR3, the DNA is TGTGCCAGCGGGATCTCGAACACTGAAGCTTTCTTT.

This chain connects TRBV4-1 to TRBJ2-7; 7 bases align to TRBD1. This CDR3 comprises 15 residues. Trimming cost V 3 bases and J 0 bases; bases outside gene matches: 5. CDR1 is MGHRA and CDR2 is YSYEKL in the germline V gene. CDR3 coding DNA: TGCGCCAGCAGCCATCCGGGACAGCCCTCCTACGAGCAGTACTTC. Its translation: CASSHPGQPSYEQYF.

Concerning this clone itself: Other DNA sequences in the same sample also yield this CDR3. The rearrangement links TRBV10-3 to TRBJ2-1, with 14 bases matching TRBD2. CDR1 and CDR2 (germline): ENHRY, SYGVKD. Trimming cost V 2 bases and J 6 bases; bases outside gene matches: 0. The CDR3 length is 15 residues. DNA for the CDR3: TGTGCCATCAGTGAGGGACTAGCGGGAGGCAATGAGCAGTTCTTC. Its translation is CAISEGLAGGNEQFF.

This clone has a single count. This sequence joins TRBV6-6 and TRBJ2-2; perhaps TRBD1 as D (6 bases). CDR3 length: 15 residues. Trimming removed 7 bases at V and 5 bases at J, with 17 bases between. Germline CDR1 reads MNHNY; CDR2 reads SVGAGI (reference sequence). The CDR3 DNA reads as TGTGCCAGCAACGAACCCGGGACAAAGACCGGGGAGCTGTTTTTT. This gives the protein CASNEPGTKTGELFF.

CDR3 region: CASSLAGEKAFF. Written as DNA, the CDR3 is TGTGCCAGCAGCTTAGCCGGGGAGAAAGCTTTCTTT. The chain links TRBV7-9 to TRBJ1-1; unclear D gene. Trimming took 0 bases from V and 9 from J, leaving 8 bases between them. The CDR3 loop spans 12 amino acids. CDR1 and CDR2 (germline): SEHNR, FQNEAQ (reference sequence).

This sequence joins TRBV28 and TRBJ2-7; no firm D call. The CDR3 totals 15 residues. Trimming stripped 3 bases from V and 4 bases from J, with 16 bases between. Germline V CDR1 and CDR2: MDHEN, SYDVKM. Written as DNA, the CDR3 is TGTGCCAGCAGTTTTACGACCTCGCCCCAGTACGAGCAGTACTTC. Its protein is CASSFTTSPQYEQYF.

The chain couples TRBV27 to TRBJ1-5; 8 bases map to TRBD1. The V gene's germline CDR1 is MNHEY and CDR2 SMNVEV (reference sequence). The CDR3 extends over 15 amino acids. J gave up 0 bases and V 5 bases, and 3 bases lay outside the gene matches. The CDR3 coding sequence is TGTGCCAGCAGTAGGACAGGGTCTAGCAATCAGCCCCAGCATTTT. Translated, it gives CASSRTGSSNQPQHF.

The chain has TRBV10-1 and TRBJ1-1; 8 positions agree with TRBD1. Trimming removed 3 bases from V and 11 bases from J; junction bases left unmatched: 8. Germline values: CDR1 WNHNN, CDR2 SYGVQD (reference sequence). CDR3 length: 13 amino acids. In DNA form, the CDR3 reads TGCGCCAGCAGTGACGTCCAGGGGGCTAAGGCTTTCTTT. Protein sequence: CASSDVQGAKAFF.

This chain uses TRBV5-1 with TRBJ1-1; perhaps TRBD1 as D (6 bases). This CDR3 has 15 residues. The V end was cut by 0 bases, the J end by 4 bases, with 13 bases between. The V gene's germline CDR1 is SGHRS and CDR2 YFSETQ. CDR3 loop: CASSLVGQLGTEAFF. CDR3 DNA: TGCGCCAGCAGCTTGGTGGGACAACTTGGCACTGAAGCTTTCTTT.

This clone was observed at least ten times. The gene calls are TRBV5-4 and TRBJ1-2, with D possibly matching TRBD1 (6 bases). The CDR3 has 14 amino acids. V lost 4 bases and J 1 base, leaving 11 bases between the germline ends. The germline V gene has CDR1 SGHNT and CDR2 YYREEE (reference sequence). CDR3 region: CASSSRQDNYGYTF. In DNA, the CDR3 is TGTGCCAGCAGCAGCCGACAGGATAACTATGGCTACACCTTC.

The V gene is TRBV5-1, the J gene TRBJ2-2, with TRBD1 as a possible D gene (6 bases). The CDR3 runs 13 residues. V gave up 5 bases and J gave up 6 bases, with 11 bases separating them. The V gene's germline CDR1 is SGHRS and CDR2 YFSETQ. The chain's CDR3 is CASRTTGSGELFF. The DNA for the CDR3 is TGCGCCAGCAGAACCACAGGGTCCGGGGAGCTGTTTTTT.

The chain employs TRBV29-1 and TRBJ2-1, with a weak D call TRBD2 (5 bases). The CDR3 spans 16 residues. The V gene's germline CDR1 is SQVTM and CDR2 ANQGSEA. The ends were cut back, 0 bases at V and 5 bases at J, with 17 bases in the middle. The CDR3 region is CSVEDLFGGWNNEQFF. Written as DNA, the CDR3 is TGCAGCGTTGAAGATCTTTTTGGCGGGTGGAACAATGAGCAGTTCTTC.